One and the same sample provided the 21 T cell receptor beta chains below, sequenced in a study of cytomegalovirus exposure and HLA in healthy donors. The study ran its PCR with 60 Vbeta and 13 Jbeta primers. Repertoires were generated with immunoSEQ multiplex PCR, while TCRdb's copy carries only in-frame clones and drops some. The data contain about 200,000 clones, about 78% of them singletons. Sequenced: PBMCs. The receptors come from a male donor in good health and CMV-seronegative.

Concerning this clone: The sample contains more than one DNA sequence encoding this CDR3. The chain recombines TRBV5-1 with TRBJ2-7; the D is unclear. The CDR3 length is 14 residues. V gave up 0 bases and J gave up 3 bases, with 10 bases separating them. Germline V lookup: CDR1 SGHRS, CDR2 YFSETQ. The CDR3 reads CASSLVAGGYEQYF. CDR3 DNA sequence: TGCGCCAGCAGCTTGGTCGCCGGCGGCTACGAGCAGTACTTC.

The rearrangement joins TRBV9 to TRBJ1-2; perhaps TRBD1 as D (6 bases). Germline loops: CDR1 SGDLS, CDR2 YYNGEE. The CDR3 has 15 amino acids. The ends were cut back, 4 bases at V and 3 bases at J, with 16 bases in the middle. The CDR3 sequence is CASSLWTDSDYGYTF. The CDR3 DNA follows: TGTGCCAGCAGCCTTTGGACAGATTCGGACTATGGCTACACCTTC.

The chain has TRBV6-5 and TRBJ2-7; weak D call: TRBD1 (6 bases). The CDR3 extends over 14 amino acids. Between the trimmed V and J ends, which lost 3 bases and 3 bases, there was a span of 12 bases. Per the germline V gene, CDR1 is MNHEY and CDR2 is SVGAGI. The CDR3, as DNA: TGTGCCAGCAGTTATAGGGGGTTTTACTACGAGCAGTACTTC. It specifies CASSYRGFYYEQYF.

A word on this clone: The junction departs from the called germline gene at one end, perhaps through a read error. The chain joins TRBV7-9 to TRBJ2-7, with TRBD2 matching over 8 bases. The CDR3 sequence is 14 residues long. Germline V lookup: CDR1 SEHNR, CDR2 FQNEAQ (reference sequence). DNA for the CDR3: TGTTCCAGCAGCTTAGCAGGACTAGCTTACGAGCAGTACTTC. This sequence encodes CSSSLAGLAYEQYF.

The rearrangement links TRBV6-1 to TRBJ2-7, with 12 nucleotides matching TRBD2. Germline V gene data show CDR1 as MNHNS and CDR2 as SASEGT. V lost 7 bases and J lost 6; bases outside the gene matches: 4. The CDR3 is made up of 13 amino acids. The DNA of the CDR3 is TGTGCCAGCACCGGACTAGCGGGACGCGAGCAGTACTTC. Translated, it gives CASTGLAGREQYF.

The chain recombines TRBV27 with TRBJ2-2; TRBD2 matches 14 bases. CDR3 length: 15 residues. V gave up 5 bases and J gave up 6 bases; unmatched junction bases: 2. Looked up from germline, CDR1 is MNHEY and CDR2 is SMNVEV (reference sequence). CDR3 nucleotide sequence: TGTGCCAGCAGTGAGACTAGCGGGAGGGCCGGGGAGCTGTTTTTT. As protein: CASSETSGRAGELFF.

V and J are TRBV9 and TRBJ2-5; 7 nucleotides align to TRBD1. CDR1 and CDR2 (germline): SGDLS, YYNGEE. This CDR3 has 15 amino acids. The trim removed 0 bases at V and 5 bases at J, leaving 7 bases unmatched. CDR3 sequence reads: CASSVGQGLLETQYF. The CDR3 DNA follows: TGTGCCAGCAGCGTAGGACAGGGCCTCTTGGAGACCCAGTACTTC. Filled out from reference TRBV9 and TRBJ2-5, the complete variable domain reads DSGVTQTPKHLITATGQRVTLRCSPRSGDLSVYWYQQSLDQGLQFLIQYYNGEERAKGNILERFSAQQFPDLHSELNLSSLELGDSALYFCASSVGQGLLETQYFGPGTRLLVL.

The gene calls are TRBV5-1 and TRBJ2-1; 10 bases match TRBD2. This CDR3 region has 17 residues. Germline lookup yields CDR1 SGHRS and CDR2 YFSETQ. J lost 9 bases, V lost 4 bases, and 16 bases had no gene match. The CDR3 bases are TGCGCCAGCAGCGGACTCGGGACTAGCGCCAAGGGGGGTGAGCAGTTCTTC. It is translated as CASSGLGTSAKGGEQFF. The whole variable domain, remainder taken from reference TRBV5-1 and TRBJ2-1, is KAGVTQTPRYLIKTRGQQVTLSCSPISGHRSVSWYQQTPGQGLQFLFEYFSETQRNKGNFPGRFSGRQFSNSRSEMNVSTLELGDSALYLCASSGLGTSAKGGEQFFGPGTRLTVL.

The genes are TRBV7-8 and TRBJ1-5; D is ambiguous. V shed 2 bases and J shed 3 bases, with 8 bases lying between them. Looked up from germline, CDR1 is SGHVS and CDR2 is FQNEAQ. This CDR3 is built from 14 residues. The CDR3 reads CASSLTGTNQPQHF. The DNA for the CDR3 is TGTGCCAGCAGCTTAACGGGTACCAATCAGCCCCAGCATTTT.

The chain employs TRBV19 and TRBJ2-2; TRBD1 aligns across 9 bases. Germline V CDR1 and CDR2: LNHDA, SQIVND (reference sequence). The CDR3 covers 12 residues. CDR3 sequence (DNA): TGTGCGGGGGGACAGGGAACCGGGGAGCTGTTTTTT. It yields the protein CAGGQGTGELFF.

V and J are TRBV5-1 and TRBJ2-7; TRBD2 matches 7 bases. There are 14 residues in the CDR3. With V trimmed by 0 bases and J by 3 bases, 3 bases remained unmatched. The V gene's germline CDR1 is SGHRS and CDR2 YFSETQ. CDR3 residues: CASSLASGHYEQYF. For the CDR3, the DNA is TGCGCCAGCAGCTTGGCTAGCGGACACTACGAGCAGTACTTC.

The rearrangement uses TRBV19 and TRBJ2-5; 7 bases are shared with TRBD1. V lost 3 bases and J lost 3; bases outside the gene matches: 4. CDR1 and CDR2 from the germline V gene are LNHDA and SQIVND (reference sequence). The CDR3 is made up of 14 amino acids. The CDR3 DNA sequence: TGTGCCAGTAGTATCGGGCAGGGGGAAGAGACCCAGTACTTC. This encodes CASSIGQGEETQYF.

V gene TRBV7-8 combines with J gene TRBJ1-2; D ambiguous. Looked up from germline, CDR1 is SGHVS and CDR2 is FQNEAQ. The CDR3 consists of 13 residues. Between the trimmed V and J ends, which lost 3 bases and 8 bases, there was a span of 13 bases. The CDR3 bases are TGTGCCAGCAGCTTTAATGAGCGGCGGGGCTACACCTTC. Encoded protein: CASSFNERRGYTF. The whole variable domain, remainder taken from reference TRBV7-8 and TRBJ1-2, is GAGVSQSPRYKVAKRGQDVALRCDPISGHVSLFWYQQALGQGPEFLTYFQNEAQLDKSGLPSDRFFAERPEGSVSTLKIQRTQQEDSAVYLCASSFNERRGYTFGSGTRLTVV.

This chain uses TRBV4-1 with TRBJ1-4; perhaps TRBD1 as D (6 bases). This CDR3 contains 15 residues. The germline V gene has CDR1 MGHRA and CDR2 YSYEKL. Between the trimmed V and J ends, which lost 0 bases and 10 bases, there was a span of 15 bases. The CDR3 protein is CASSQDPTGPRKLFF. The CDR3 DNA is TGCGCCAGCAGCCAAGATCCCACAGGGCCGAGAAAACTGTTTTTT.

The table lists this clone with a count of one. The chain uses TRBV7-2 and TRBJ2-5, with D perhaps matching TRBD2 (6 bases). V dropped 3 bases and J dropped 1 base, with 12 bases sitting between them. The germline gives CDR1 SGHTA, CDR2 FQGNSA. The CDR3 is 15 amino acids. The CDR3 DNA follows: TGTGCCAGCAGCTTCGAGCTTAGCGGCCAAGAGACCCAGTACTTC. Protein: CASSFELSGQETQYF.

The chain uses TRBV9 and TRBJ2-5; D is perhaps TRBD2 (6 bases). The ends were cut back, 1 base at V and 5 bases at J, with 18 bases in the middle. Germline V lookup: CDR1 SGDLS, CDR2 YYNGEE. This CDR3 is built from 16 residues. The CDR3 DNA follows: TGTGCCAGCAGCGTAACAGAGGGGACTCGGCAGGAGACCCAGTACTTC. As protein: CASSVTEGTRQETQYF. The variable domain in full, completed from reference TRBV9 and TRBJ2-5, reads DSGVTQTPKHLITATGQRVTLRCSPRSGDLSVYWYQQSLDQGLQFLIQYYNGEERAKGNILERFSAQQFPDLHSELNLSSLELGDSALYFCASSVTEGTRQETQYFGPGTRLLVL.

About this clone itself: This CDR3 is also generated by other DNA sequences in the sample. The chain joins TRBV5-1 to TRBJ2-3, with 8 positions matching TRBD1. CDR1 SGHRS and CDR2 YFSETQ come from the germline V gene. The CDR3 totals 15 residues. J lost 1 base, V lost 4 bases, and 5 bases had no gene match. DNA of the CDR3: TGCGCCAGCAGCCTTCAGGGGGCCGGCACAGATACGCAGTATTTT. Protein: CASSLQGAGTDTQYF.

The chain carries TRBV29-1 and TRBJ1-2; possible D gene TRBD1, 5 bases. The CDR3 runs 12 residues. CDR1 is SQVTM, CDR2 ANQGSEA, per germline. Between the trimmed V and J ends, which lost 4 bases and 8 bases, there was a span of 14 bases. CDR3 sequence (DNA): TGCAGCGTTGTCCCGGCAGGGCACGGCTACACCTTC. This gives the protein CSVVPAGHGYTF.

This chain connects TRBV28 to TRBJ2-3, with 9 bases aligning to TRBD2. CDR3 length: 20 residues. Per the germline V gene, CDR1 is MDHEN and CDR2 is SYDVKM. The V gene end was trimmed by 1 base and the J gene end by 3 bases; junction bases not matched to a gene: 17. Here the CDR3 reads CASSLFVSSGSELETDTQYF. In DNA, the CDR3 is TGTGCCAGCAGTTTATTCGTGAGTAGCGGGAGCGAATTAGAAACAGATACGCAGTATTTT.

This clone occurred once. The rearrangement links TRBV5-1 to TRBJ2-4; D may be TRBD2 (5 bases). This CDR3 region has 15 residues. V shed 4 bases and J shed 0 bases, with 11 bases lying between them. Per the germline V gene, CDR1 is SGHRS and CDR2 is YFSETQ. Here the CDR3 reads CASSRELGAKNIQYF. DNA for the CDR3: TGCGCCAGCAGCCGGGAATTAGGAGCCAAAAACATTCAGTACTTC.

This clone has only a few counts. This chain connects TRBV5-1 to TRBJ1-1, with 7 bases fitting TRBD1. There are 16 residues in the CDR3. The V gene end was trimmed by 4 bases and the J gene end by 1 base; junction bases not matched to a gene: 10. Germline V CDR1 and CDR2: SGHRS, YFSETQ. The DNA of the CDR3 is TGCGCCAGCAGCCCCTTTCGACAGGGTTCGAACACTGAAGCTTTCTTT. Protein product: CASSPFRQGSNTEAFF.